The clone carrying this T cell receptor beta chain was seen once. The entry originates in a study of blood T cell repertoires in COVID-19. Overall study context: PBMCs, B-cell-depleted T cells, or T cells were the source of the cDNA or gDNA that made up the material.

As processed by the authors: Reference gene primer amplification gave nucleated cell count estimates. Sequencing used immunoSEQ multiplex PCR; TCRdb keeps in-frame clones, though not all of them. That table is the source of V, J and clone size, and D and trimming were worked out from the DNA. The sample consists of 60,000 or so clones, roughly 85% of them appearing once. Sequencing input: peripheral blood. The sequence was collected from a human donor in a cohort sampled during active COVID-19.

In DNA, the CDR3 is TGTGCCATCAGTATGACTAGCGGGGGGCCCGGGGAGCTGTTTTTT. This translates into CAISMTSGGPGELFF. The rearrangement links TRBV10-3 to TRBJ2-2, with 13 nucleotides matching TRBD2. The trim removed 5 bases at V and 6 bases at J, leaving 3 bases unmatched. Germline V gives CDR1 ENHRY, CDR2 SYGVKD. The CDR3 loop spans 15 amino acids.